This T cell receptor (beta chain) was captured by sequencing in a study of Ad26.COV2.S vaccination and SARS-CoV-2 variants. Overall study findings and caveats: It was vaccine recipients, not placebo recipients, who had the higher spike-specific TCR breadth. Reported post-vaccination CD8+ and CD4+ T cell responses to spike showed substantial breadth. Those who received vaccine or placebo ended up with similar non-spike TCR breadth.

The treatment here: roughly 18 received Ad26.COV2.S at low or high dose, single or two shots; about 5 received placebo; per-sample allocation not given. It was on day 63 after the first vaccine or placebo injection that samples were taken. Vaccination employed an Ad26 vector expressing the Wuhan-strain SARS-CoV-2 spike. Data came from immunoSEQ multiplex PCR; TCRdb stores just in-frame clones and leaves some out. The table records some 340,000 clones, around four fifths of them present only once. With respect to this clone: Its antigen remains unidentified.

This receptor was taken from a person between 18 and 65 years old who received the Ad26.COV2.S COVID-19 vaccine or a placebo. The sample consisted of peripheral blood, taken in a trial of Ad26.COV2.S vaccine versus placebo.

Written as DNA, the CDR3 is TGTGCCAGCAGCCCCCGGTCGGGGAGTCCCGGGGAGCTGTTTTTT. Translated: CASSPRSGSPGELFF. This sequence joins TRBV11-3 and TRBJ2-2, with D possibly TRBD2 on 5 matching bases. The CDR3 consists of 15 residues. Per germline, CDR1 SGHNT and CDR2 YENEEA. The ends were cut back, 5 bases at V and 6 bases at J, with 16 bases in the middle.